This TCR beta chain is from a study of post-analysis software for immune sequencing data. Study-level information: There were relapsing-remitting, secondary progressive and progressive-relapsing multiple sclerosis among the disease courses included. Study results and limitations: The study found significantly lower normalized Chao1 diversity in multiple sclerosis patients than in controls. Strong co-clustering by F measure was seen for same-batch samples. Patients had higher frequencies than controls of roughly 5 TRBV segments, including TRBV5-6, TRBV5-1 and TRBV20-1.

V was cut by 6 bases and J by 7 bases, with 12 bases left in between. Germline CDR1 reads SQVTM; CDR2 reads ANQGSEA. CDR3 length: 11 residues. This clonotype was seen a handful of times. No antigen is known for it. Unique-molecular-identifier-tagged TCR beta cDNA libraries were used. Between about 0.85 and 10 million T cells gave rise to around 500,000 cDNA molecules. TCRdb recomputed calls from the PCR reads with MiXCR, one row per CDR3 protein. The sample consists of 150,000 to 200,000 distinct CDR3 sequences, roughly 31% of them appearing once. What was sequenced was blood. The TCR was taken from a girl aged 10 to 17 with multiple sclerosis. V usage is TRBV29-1 and J usage is TRBJ1-1; no definite D call. The CDR3 loop is CSVWQPNEAFF. As DNA, the CDR3 is TGCAGCGTGTGGCAGCCTAATGAAGCTTTCTTT.